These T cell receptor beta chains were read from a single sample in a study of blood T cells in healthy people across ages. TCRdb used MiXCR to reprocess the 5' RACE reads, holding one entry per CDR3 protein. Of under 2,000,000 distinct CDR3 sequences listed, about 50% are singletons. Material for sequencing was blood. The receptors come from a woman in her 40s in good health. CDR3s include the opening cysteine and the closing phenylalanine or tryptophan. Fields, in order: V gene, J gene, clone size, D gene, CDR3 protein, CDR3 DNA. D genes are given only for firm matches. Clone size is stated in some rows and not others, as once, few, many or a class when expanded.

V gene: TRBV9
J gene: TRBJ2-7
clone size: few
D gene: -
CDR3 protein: CASSPRVLGGEQYF
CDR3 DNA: TGTGCCAGCAGCCCAAGGGTCTTGGGTGGCGAGCAGTACTTC

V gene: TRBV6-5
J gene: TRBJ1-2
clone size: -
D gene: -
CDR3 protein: CASSSWNAGTAYGYTF
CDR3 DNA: TGTGCCAGCAGTTCATGGAACGCCGGGACGGCCTATGGCTACACCTTC

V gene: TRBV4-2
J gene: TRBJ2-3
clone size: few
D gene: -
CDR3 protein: CATIGESDTQYF
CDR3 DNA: TGTGCCACAATAGGGGAATCAGATACGCAGTATTTT

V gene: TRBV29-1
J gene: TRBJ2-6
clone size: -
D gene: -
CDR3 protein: CSVGETGTGANVLTF
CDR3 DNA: TGCAGCGTTGGCGAAACAGGGACTGGGGCCAACGTCCTGACTTTC

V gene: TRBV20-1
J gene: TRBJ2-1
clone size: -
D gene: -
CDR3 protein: CSVWGNEQFF
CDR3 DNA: TGCAGTGTTTGGGGGAATGAGCAGTTCTTC

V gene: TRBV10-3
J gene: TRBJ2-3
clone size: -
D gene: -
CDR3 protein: CAISEVSRNTDTQYF
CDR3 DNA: TGTGCCATCAGTGAGGTGTCTAGGAACACAGATACGCAGTATTTT

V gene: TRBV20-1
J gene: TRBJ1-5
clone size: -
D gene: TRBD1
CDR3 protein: CSARGGQGAYQPQHF
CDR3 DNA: TGCAGTGCTAGAGGGGGACAGGGAGCCTATCAGCCCCAGCATTTT

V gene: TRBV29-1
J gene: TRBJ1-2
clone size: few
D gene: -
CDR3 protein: CSVEEMGSGYTF
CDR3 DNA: TGCAGCGTTGAAGAAATGGGATCCGGCTACACCTTC

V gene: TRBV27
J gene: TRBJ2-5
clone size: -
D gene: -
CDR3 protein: CASSSPSTDLGTQYF
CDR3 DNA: TGTGCCAGCAGTTCCCCTTCGACCGACCTCGGGACCCAGTACTTC

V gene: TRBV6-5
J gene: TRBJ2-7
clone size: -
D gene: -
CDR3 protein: CASSYSTGTLTLGEQYF
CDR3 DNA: TGTGCCAGCAGTTACTCGACCGGGACACTGACTTTGGGCGAGCAGTACTTC

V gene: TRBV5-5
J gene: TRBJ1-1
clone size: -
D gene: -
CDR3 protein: CASSTDSTEAFF
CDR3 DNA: TGTGCCAGCAGCACCGACAGCACTGAAGCTTTCTTT

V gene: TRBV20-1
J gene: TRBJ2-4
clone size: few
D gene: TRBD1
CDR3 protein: CSARTGGIAKNIQYF
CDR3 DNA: TGCAGTGCTAGGACAGGGGGGATAGCCAAAAACATTCAGTACTTC

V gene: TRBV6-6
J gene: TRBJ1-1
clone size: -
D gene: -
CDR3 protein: CASSYGEGLSGTFF
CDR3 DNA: TGTGCCAGCAGTTACGGGGAAGGCCTTTCCGGAACTTTCTTT

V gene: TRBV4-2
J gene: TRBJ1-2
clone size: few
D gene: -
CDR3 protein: CASSQEASGGYTF
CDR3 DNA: TGTGCCAGCAGCCAAGAGGCGTCAGGCGGCTACACCTTC

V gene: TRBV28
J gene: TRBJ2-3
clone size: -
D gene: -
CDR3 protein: CASNLRGTQYF
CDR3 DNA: TGTGCCAGCAACTTGAGAGGTACGCAGTATTTT

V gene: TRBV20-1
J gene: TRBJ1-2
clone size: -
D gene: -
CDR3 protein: CSAILDGNYGYTF
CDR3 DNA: TGCAGTGCCATACTGGACGGGAACTATGGCTACACCTTC

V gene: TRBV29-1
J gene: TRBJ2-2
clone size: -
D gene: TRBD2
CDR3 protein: CSGGLAGGANTGELFF
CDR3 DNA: TGCAGCGGGGGACTAGCGGGGGGCGCGAACACCGGGGAGCTGTTTTTT

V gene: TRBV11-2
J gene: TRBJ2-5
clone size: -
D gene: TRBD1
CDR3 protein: CASSLPETGYKGTQYF
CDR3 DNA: TGTGCCAGCAGCTTACCCGAGACAGGGTACAAGGGGACCCAGTACTTC

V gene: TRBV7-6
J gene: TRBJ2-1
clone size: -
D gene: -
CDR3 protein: CASSLEGSWGAAYNEQFF
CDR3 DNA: TGTGCCAGCAGCTTAGAAGGTTCCTGGGGGGCCGCTTACAATGAGCAGTTCTTC

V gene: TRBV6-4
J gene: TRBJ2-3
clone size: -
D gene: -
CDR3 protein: CASSDEGVSADTQYF
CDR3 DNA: TGTGCCAGCAGTGACGAAGGGGTTTCGGCAGATACGCAGTATTTT

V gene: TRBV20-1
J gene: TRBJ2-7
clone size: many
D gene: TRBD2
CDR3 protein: CSARGLAGPYEQYF
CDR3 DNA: TGCAGTGCTAGAGGGCTAGCGGGGCCCTACGAGCAGTACTTC

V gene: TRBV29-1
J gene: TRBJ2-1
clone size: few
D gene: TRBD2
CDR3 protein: CSVAGLAAYNEQFF
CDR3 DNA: TGCAGCGTTGCTGGACTAGCGGCTTACAATGAGCAGTTCTTC